This T cell receptor beta chain was captured in a study of blood T cell repertoires in COVID-19. Overall study: Collection of acute and convalescent COVID-19 samples took place in the United States, Italy and Spain. PBMCs, B-cell-depleted T cells, or T cells were the source of the cDNA or gDNA that made up the material.

There are 16 residues in the CDR3. The V gene's germline CDR1 is MGHRA and CDR2 YSYEKL. With V trimmed by 0 bases and J by 6 bases, 5 bases remained unmatched. In the authors' workflow: Estimation of nucleated cell counts relied on the amplification of reference gene primers. Profiling relied on immunoSEQ multiplex PCR, and the TCRdb table lists in-frame clones only, not all of them. Clone size and the V and J calls come from that table; the DNA yielded D and trimming. The table shows approximately 140,000 clones, with about nine tenths occurring only once. Sequencing was carried out using peripheral blood. The sequence was obtained from an older man with acute or convalescent COVID-19. This chain uses TRBV4-1 with TRBJ1-6, with 7 bases identical to TRBD1. CDR3 amino acids: CASSQDMSGGNSPLHF. The CDR3 DNA sequence: TGCGCCAGCAGCCAAGATATGTCAGGGGGTAATTCACCCCTCCACTTT.